This entry lists 19 T cell receptor beta chains sequenced from one sample in a study of T cell clonality in common variable immunodeficiency. Method: immunoSEQ multiplex PCR; TCRdb's copy keeps in-frame clones and lacks some. Sampling found about 60,000 clones, none seen once. The source material was peripheral blood mononuclear cells. Receptors were obtained from a person aged 18 to 70 in good health.

This clone was picked up many times. Coverage ceases 3 residues before the CDR3 finishes, and the germline J gene fills in the end. This chain uses TRBV2 with TRBJ2-7; D possibly corresponds to TRBD1 (6 bases). Germline assignment: CDR1 SNHLY and CDR2 FYNNEI. V was clipped by 3 bases and J by 0 bases, with 12 bases between them. The CDR3 runs to 15 residues. The DNA read from the CDR3 is TGTGCCAGCAGTGATCACAGGGCCTACTCCTACGAG. It is translated as CASSDHRAYSYE. In full, the CDR3 reads CASSDHRAYSYEQYF.

With regard to this clone: The read comes to an end 3 residues before the CDR3 does, leaving the germline J gene to fill in the end. The chain has TRBV13 and TRBJ2-2; 7 bases align to TRBD1. CDR3 length: 16 amino acids. V shed 2 bases and J 0 bases; nucleotides not matched to a gene: 3. Germline lookup yields CDR1 PRHDT and CDR2 FYEKMQ (reference sequence). The CDR3 sequence: CASSLQGTANTGELFF. Partial CDR3 DNA: TGTGCCAGCAGCTTACAAGGGACAGCGAACACCGGGGAG.

The table lists this clone with many counts. The CDR3 end falls 3 residues outside the read, so it is completed with the germline J gene. This chain uses TRBV5-5 with TRBJ1-6; D unclear. The CDR3 runs 14 residues. Looked up from germline, CDR1 is SGHKS and CDR2 is YYEKEE (reference sequence). Trimming cost V 2 bases and J 8 bases, with 11 bases left between them. CDR3 DNA, as far as it was read: TGTGCCAGCAGCTTACAGCTTATATATTCACCC. This codes for CASSLQLIYSP. The CDR3 as a whole reads CASSLQLIYSPLHF.

This clone showed up many times. The part of the CDR3 DNA that was read is TGTGCCAGCAGCCGTCGGACAGTGGGGACTGAA. Translating it yields CASSRRTVGTE. Given in full, the CDR3 is CASSRRTVGTEAFF. The chain joins TRBV14 to TRBJ1-1; D perhaps matches TRBD1 (6 bases). The read comes to an end 3 residues before the CDR3 does, leaving the germline J gene to fill in the end. V gave up 4 bases and J gave up 5 bases, with 14 bases separating them. The germline CDR1 and CDR2 sequences are SGHDN and FVKESK. The CDR3 contains 14 residues.

There are many counts of this clone. The read terminates 3 residues before the CDR3 end, so the remaining end is supplied by the germline J gene. The rearrangement joins TRBV20-1 to TRBJ2-2; TRBD2 is a possible D gene (5 bases). Germline V lookup: CDR1 DFQATT, CDR2 SNEGSKA (reference sequence). This CDR3 contains 16 residues. The ends were cut back, 1 base at V and 3 bases at J, with 15 bases in the middle. The CDR3 bases that were read are TGCAGTGCTAGAGGAGATCCAGCGGATTACACCGGGGAG. Its protein product is CSARGDPADYTGE. The CDR3, in full, reads CSARGDPADYTGELFF.

This clone was seen only a few times. The read comes to an end 3 residues before the CDR3 does, leaving the germline J gene to fill in the end. This chain uses TRBV13 with TRBJ2-5, with TRBD1 identical over 9 bases. The length of the CDR3 is 14 residues. Germline V CDR1 and CDR2: PRHDT, FYEKMQ (reference sequence). J gave up 3 bases and V 5 bases, and 4 bases lay outside the gene matches. This CDR3 reads CASSHRDREETQYF. The sequenced CDR3 bases are TGTGCCAGCAGCCACCGGGACAGGGAAGAGACC.

This clone was counted many times. The CDR3 end lies 3 residues beyond the end of the read and is filled in from the germline J gene. The J gene is TRBJ2-1, the V gene TRBV5-1, with 10 bases aligning to TRBD2. Trimming cost V 1 base and J 8 bases; bases outside gene matches: 9. The CDR3 covers 16 residues. Germline CDR1 SGHRS, CDR2 YFSETQ. CDR3 sequence: CASSLRVAGGVDEQFF. The part of the CDR3 DNA that was read is TGCGCCAGCAGCTTGAGGGTAGCGGGGGGCGTGGATGAG.

At least ten counts were recorded for this clone. The CDR3 is cut off 3 residues early in the read; its end comes from the germline J gene. The genes are TRBV30 and TRBJ1-1; 9 bases align to TRBD1. The trim removed 2 bases at V and 2 bases at J, leaving 6 bases unmatched. The CDR3 has 15 amino acids. Germline V gene lookup returns CDR1 GTSNPN and CDR2 SVGIG (reference sequence). CDR3 amino acids: CAWSTGTGPNTEAFF. CDR3 DNA (partial): TGTGCCTGGAGTACGGGGACAGGGCCCAACACTGAA.

There are many counts of this clone. The CDR3 sequence is CASSLNRAGGQPQHF. CDR3 bases read: TGTGCCAGCTCACTCAACAGGGCAGGAGGCCAGCCC. The V gene is TRBV18, the J gene TRBJ1-5, with a weak D call TRBD1 (6 bases). The read halts 3 residues ahead of the CDR3 end, with the missing end drawn from the germline J gene. V was trimmed by 4 bases and J by 7 bases, leaving 17 bases between them. The germline CDR1 and CDR2 sequences are KGHSH and LQKENI. This CDR3 spans 15 amino acids. Together with reference TRBV18 and TRBJ1-5, the CDR3 gives the full variable domain: NAGVMQNPRHLVRRRGQEARLRCSPMKGHSHVYWYRQLPEEGLKFMVYLQKENIIDESGMPKERFSAEFPKEGPSILRIQQVVRGDSAAYFCASSLNRAGGQPQHFGDGTRLSIL.

This clone has a count of ten or more. CDR3 sequence: CASSTETNTNTEAFF. CDR3 bases read: TGTGCCAGCTCAACGGAAACTAACACCAACACTGAA. The J gene is TRBJ1-1, the V gene TRBV5-4; D is unresolved. Read data end 3 residues before the CDR3 end; the end is taken from the germline J gene. Germline V gene lookup returns CDR1 SGHNT and CDR2 YYREEE (reference sequence). This CDR3 has 15 residues. Trimming shortened V by 7 bases and J by 2 bases, and 18 bases separated the two germline ends.

This clone was seen ten or more times. The DNA ends 3 residues before the CDR3 does, and the rest of the CDR3 is filled in from the germline J gene. The chain recombines TRBV19 with TRBJ1-2; D is unclear. The CDR3 is 11 residues long. Looked up from germline, CDR1 is LNHDA and CDR2 is SQIVND (reference sequence). The V end lost 8 bases, the J end lost 4 bases, and 8 bases lay between the germline ends. The DNA read from the CDR3 is TGTGCCAGTGGGCCTACCTATGGC. It specifies CASGPTYG. The complete CDR3 protein is CASGPTYGYTF.

This clone appeared many times. With the read ending 3 residues before the CDR3 end, the germline J gene is used to fill in that end. V usage is TRBV19 and J usage is TRBJ1-5, with no clear D. Deletions cut 4 bases from V and 0 bases from J, with 10 bases between. The CDR3 totals 15 residues. Germline V gene data show CDR1 as LNHDA and CDR2 as SQIVND (reference sequence). CDR3 residues: CASSTPSYSNQPQHF. The sequenced CDR3 bases are TGTGCCAGTAGTACCCCTTCTTATAGCAATCAGCCC.

Judged by abundance, this clone is medium-sized. The read finishes 3 residues shy of the CDR3 end, and the germline J gene is used to complete it. The V call is TRBV5-1, the J call TRBJ1-1; D is unclear. Deletions cut 4 bases from V and 1 base from J, with 17 bases between. Germline V gene sequence: CDR1 SGHRS, CDR2 YFSETQ. The CDR3 loop spans 16 amino acids. CDR3 bases read: TGCGCCAGCAGCCTCCATTTCCGCGGAGGGAACACTGAA. Translated, it gives CASSLHFRGGNTE. The complete CDR3 protein is CASSLHFRGGNTEAFF.

This clone was detected many times. With the read ending 3 residues before the CDR3 end, the germline J gene is used to fill in that end. The chain is built from TRBV5-6 and TRBJ1-4; D is ambiguous. Germline V gene lookup returns CDR1 SGHDT and CDR2 YYEEEE. CDR3 length: 13 amino acids. Trimming removed 0 bases from V and 6 bases from J, with 6 bases in between. Here the CDR3 reads CASSLAQDEKLFF. Incomplete CDR3 DNA: TGTGCCAGCAGCTTGGCCCAGGATGAAAAA.

This clone was counted at least ten times. The sequenced fragment ends 3 residues before the CDR3 boundary, so the rest is inferred from the germline J gene. V is TRBV19 and J is TRBJ2-1; tentative D call: TRBD2 (6 bases). Trimming took 7 bases from V and 4 from J, leaving 14 bases between them. The germline gives CDR1 LNHDA, CDR2 SQIVND (reference sequence). This CDR3 is 14 amino acids long. The CDR3 reads CASTTSGGYNEQFF. The CDR3 DNA, read in part, is TGTGCCAGTACTACCTCTGGGGGGTACAATGAG.

This clone showed up many times. The CDR3 end is not reached by the read, which stops 3 residues before it; the germline J gene fills it in. V usage is TRBV7-8 and J usage is TRBJ2-7, with 7 bases aligning to TRBD2. The germline CDR1 and CDR2 sequences are SGHVS and FQNEAQ. V lost 4 bases, J lost 5 bases, and 8 bases stayed unmatched. The length of the CDR3 is 14 residues. The part of the CDR3 DNA that was read is TGTGCCAGCAGCTCAGTGACTAGCAGCGACGAG. This translates into CASSSVTSSDE. The CDR3, in full, reads CASSSVTSSDEQYF.

This clone was counted at least ten times. Sequencing ends 3 residues short of the CDR3 end; the germline J gene provides the rest. This sequence joins TRBV5-6 and TRBJ1-1; 7 bases line up with TRBD1. The CDR3 length is 15 residues. The J segment lost 3 bases and the V segment lost 2 bases, leaving 7 bases of the junction unmatched. CDR1 and CDR2 from the germline V gene are SGHDT and YYEEEE. The CDR3 sequence is CASSFNTGADTEAFF. CDR3 DNA, as far as it was read: TGTGCCAGCAGCTTCAATACAGGGGCTGACACTGAA.

This clone showed up many times. Read data end 3 residues before the CDR3 end; the end is taken from the germline J gene. The chain carries TRBV18 and TRBJ2-3, with 9 bases aligning to TRBD2. Per the germline V gene, CDR1 is KGHSH and CDR2 is LQKENI. The CDR3 runs 14 residues. Trimming took 6 bases from V and 5 from J; bases not matched to a gene: 6. The sequenced part of the CDR3 DNA is TGTGCCAGCTCCTCGCTAGCGGGACAAGATACG. Translated, it gives CASSSLAGQDT. The whole CDR3 protein reads CASSSLAGQDTQYF.

This clone was seen ten or more times. The read stops 3 residues short of the end of the CDR3; the missing end is completed from the germline J gene. V usage is TRBV2 and J usage is TRBJ2-1; 15 bases map to TRBD2. Germline values: CDR1 SNHLY, CDR2 FYNNEI. Trimming removed 7 bases from V and 7 bases from J; junction bases left unmatched: 5. The CDR3 totals 15 residues. CDR3 DNA, as far as it was read: TGTGCCAGCACCGAGGGACTAGCGGGGGGAAATGAG. Amino acids: CASTEGLAGGNE. The entire CDR3 protein is CASTEGLAGGNEQFF.